This TCR beta chain was documented in a study of blood T cell repertoires in COVID-19. The germline gives CDR1 SGHRS, CDR2 YFSETQ. There are 16 residues in the CDR3. The trim removed 4 bases at V and 4 bases at J, leaving 10 bases unmatched. TCRdb's table, derived via immunoSEQ multiplex PCR, lists solely in-frame clones and lacks some. The sample has 98,000 or so clones; about nine tenths are singletons. This receptor was obtained from a human donor in a cohort sampled during active COVID-19. J is TRBJ1-2 and V is TRBV5-1, with 10 bases aligning to TRBD1. Material: peripheral blood. The CDR3 DNA reads TGCGCCAGCAGCGCGGAAGGACAGGGGGGCCTCTATGGCTACACCTTC. It translates to CASSAEGQGGLYGYTF.